This TCR beta chain was found in a study of blood T cells in healthy people across ages. The wider study: When template switching was applied, about one barcoded beta molecule was captured per two T cells. The study's findings and limits: There were more naive CD4+ cells and higher diversity in long-lived donors than in aged donors.

V was pared by 5 bases and J by 4 bases, with 17 bases between. CDR3 length: 15 amino acids. Per the germline V gene, CDR1 is MNHEY and CDR2 is SVGEGT. This clonotype turned up a few times. Antigen unknown. A J-beta primer mix and a sample-barcoded 5' primer were used in a second PCR of roughly 7 to 12 cycles. All cDNA molecules were each tagged by a template-switch adaptor with 12 random nucleotides. TCRdb re-called the 5' RACE reads through MiXCR, storing one row per CDR3 protein. The table includes over 300,000 distinct CDR3 sequences, 50% to 60% detected once. V gene TRBV6-2 or TRBV6-3 combines with J gene TRBJ1-2; perhaps TRBD1 as D (5 bases). Sequencing input: blood. The TCR sequence derives from a man between 60 and 70 years old in good health. CDR3 coding DNA: TGTGCCAGCAGTAACCGGGACGGCGGATTCTATGGCTACACCTTC. Protein product: CASSNRDGGFYGYTF.